This record concerns one T cell receptor beta chain sequence. Its antigen remains unknown. These data come from a study of T cell responses to AZD1222 COVID-19 vaccine. CDR1 MNHEY and CDR2 SMNVEV come from the germline V gene (reference sequence). The CDR3 totals 18 residues. J gave up 2 bases and V 4 bases, and 11 bases lay outside the gene matches. General study points: Spike-specific TCR breadth and depth rose after two AZD1222 doses. Unmutated variant regions reportedly attract nearly half of all spike-specific TCRs.

The repertoire was sequenced with immunoSEQ multiplex PCR; TCRdb's copy has only in-frame clones and lacks some. The sample consists of 74,000 or so clones, approximately 85% of them appearing once. The clonotype originates from an adult in good health. The chain recombines TRBV27 with TRBJ2-2; 9 bases fit TRBD1. The sequencing used peripheral blood, collected on day 0 of AZD1222 vaccination. CDR3 loop: CASSYLVGTGFNTGELFF. The CDR3 DNA reads as TGTGCCAGCAGTTACCTGGTGGGGACAGGGTTTAACACCGGGGAGCTGTTTTTT.